Listed below are T cell receptor beta chains from one sample, sequenced in a study of blood T cells in healthy people across ages. One entry per CDR3 protein results from TCRdb running MiXCR on the 5' RACE reads. Among nearly 1 million distinct CDR3 sequences listed, around 54% were seen once. The specimen sequenced was blood. These receptors were taken from an older woman in good health. CDR3s include the opening cysteine and the closing phenylalanine or tryptophan. A D gene is named only where the DNA matches it firmly. Not every row has a clone size; where given, it reads once, few, many or a size class.

TRBJ2-7,TRBV6-2/TRBV6-3,NA,few,CASSYSRRSFYEQYF,TGTGCCAGCAGTTACTCTCGGCGGAGCTTCTACGAGCAGTACTTC
TRBJ2-5,TRBV29-1,NA,NA,CSIAFSIEETQYF,TGCAGCATTGCATTTTCCATTGAAGAGACCCAGTACTTC
TRBJ2-7,TRBV6-5,TRBD1,once,CAIHRGQGYEQYF,TGTGCCATACACAGGGGGCAGGGGTACGAGCAGTACTTC
TRBJ2-5,TRBV6-1,NA,NA,CAIQQGTGATQYF,TGTGCCATACAACAGGGTACGGGAGCGACCCAGTACTTC
TRBJ1-2,TRBV14,NA,NA,CASSARDGYGYTF,TGTGCCAGCAGCGCCCGGGACGGCTATGGCTACACCTTC
TRBJ2-1,TRBV7-9,NA,NA,CASSPPVGQGNYNEQFF,TGTGCCAGCAGCCCCCCTGTAGGCCAGGGTAACTACAATGAGCAGTTCTTC
TRBJ1-6,TRBV30,NA,NA,CACTDVKGKRSPLHF,TGTGCCTGTACGGACGTGAAGGGGAAGAGATCACCCCTCCACTTT
TRBJ2-5,TRBV4-1,TRBD2,NA,CASSRRLAGGIQETQYF,TGCGCCAGCAGCCGCAGACTAGCGGGAGGGATCCAAGAGACCCAGTACTTC
TRBJ2-4,TRBV28,NA,once,CASSLLGGGHPGGAKNIQYF,TGTGCCAGCAGTTTATTGGGAGGGGGACACCCTGGAGGAGCCAAAAACATTCAGTACTTC
TRBJ2-3,TRBV5-1,TRBD2,NA,CASSAASGSSIDTQYF,TGCGCCAGCAGCGCCGCTAGCGGGAGTAGCATAGATACGCAGTATTTT
TRBJ2-3,TRBV11-2,NA,few,CASSLASLVPDTQYF,TGTGCCAGCAGCTTAGCATCCCTAGTGCCAGATACGCAGTATTTT
TRBJ2-4,TRBV7-9,NA,few,CASSPLTKNIQYF,TGTGCCAGCAGCCCCTTGACCAAAAACATTCAGTACTTC
TRBJ2-3,TRBV6-1,NA,NA,CASSERRTGNLDTQYF,TGTGCCAGCAGCGAAAGACGGACCGGCAATTTAGATACGCAGTATTTT
TRBJ2-1,TRBV10-3,NA,NA,CALRRDGSYNEQFF,TGTGCCCTCCGGAGGGACGGATCCTACAATGAGCAGTTCTTC
TRBJ2-7,TRBV5-1,TRBD2,once,CASSLMTSGRANEQYF,TGCGCCAGCAGCCTAATGACTAGCGGGAGGGCCAATGAGCAGTACTTC
TRBJ1-2,TRBV9,TRBD1,NA,CASSDITGDYGCTF,TGTGCCAGCAGCGATATAACAGGGGACTATGGCTGCACCTTC
TRBJ2-1,TRBV2,TRBD2,few,CASSDTSGNEQFF,TGTGCCAGCAGTGATACTAGCGGGAACGAGCAGTTCTTC
TRBJ2-5,TRBV4-2,NA,NA,CASSQEPDIQETQYF,TGTGCCAGCAGCCAAGAACCGGATATCCAAGAGACCCAGTACTTC
TRBJ2-7,TRBV11-2,NA,few,CASSRRGADRDEQYF,TGTGCCAGCAGCCGGAGGGGAGCTGATCGGGACGAGCAGTACTTC
TRBJ2-6,TRBV2,TRBD2,NA,CASGGLVHGANVLTF,TGTGCCAGCGGGGGACTAGTCCATGGGGCCAACGTCCTGACTTTC
TRBJ1-1,TRBV3-1,TRBD1,NA,CASSKTGGMNTEAFF,TGTGCCAGCAGCAAGACAGGGGGCATGAACACTGAAGCTTTCTTT
TRBJ1-3,TRBV29-1,NA,NA,CSVEWGNTIYF,TGCAGCGTTGAATGGGGGAACACCATATATTTT
TRBJ2-7,TRBV4-3,NA,NA,CASSQDLTGVTYEQYF,TGCGCCAGCAGCCAAGATCTCACTGGCGTAACCTACGAGCAGTACTTC
TRBJ2-4,TRBV12-3/TRBV12-4,TRBD2,NA,CASTSRETKNIQYF,TGTGCCAGCACCTCGCGGGAGACCAAAAACATTCAGTACTTC
TRBJ2-7,TRBV7-6,NA,NA,CASSNRDRSFEQYF,TGTGCCAGCAGCAACCGGGACCGATCCTTCGAGCAGTACTTC
TRBJ2-1,TRBV11-2,TRBD2,NA,CASSSSGKKFF,TGTGCCAGCAGCTCCAGCGGGAAGAAGTTCTTC
TRBJ2-7,TRBV7-2,TRBD1,few,CASSYDRQGRTTYEQYF,TGTGCCAGCAGCTACGATCGACAGGGGAGGACTACCTACGAGCAGTACTTC
TRBJ2-5,TRBV20-1,TRBD1,NA,CSADARIYRGETQYF,TGCAGTGCCGACGCTCGAATTTACAGGGGAGAGACCCAGTACTTC
TRBJ2-7,TRBV30,NA,NA,CAWSVRGAPSSEQYF,TGTGCCTGGAGTGTACGGGGGGCCCCGTCTTCCGAGCAGTACTTC
TRBJ2-5,TRBV2,TRBD1,few,CASSAGTGGLVETQYF,TGTGCCAGCAGCGCTGGGACAGGGGGCCTAGTAGAGACCCAGTACTTC
TRBJ2-2,TRBV4-1,TRBD2,NA,CASSQEPAGFNTGELFF,TGCGCCAGCAGCCAAGAGCCAGCGGGATTTAACACCGGGGAGCTGTTTTTT
TRBJ2-1,TRBV11-2,TRBD2,NA,CASSRLAGHNEQFF,TGTGCCAGCAGCCGACTAGCGGGACACAATGAGCAGTTCTTC
TRBJ2-1,TRBV5-1,NA,NA,CASSPASGYNEQFF,TGCGCCAGCAGCCCGGCGTCCGGATACAATGAGCAGTTCTTC
TRBJ2-7,TRBV3-1,NA,few,CASSPSWGGTYEQYF,TGTGCCAGCAGCCCCTCATGGGGCGGAACCTACGAGCAGTACTTC
TRBJ1-6,TRBV6-6,NA,NA,CASRARDSPLHF,TGTGCCAGCAGAGCGCGGGATTCACCCCTCCACTTT
TRBJ1-1,TRBV28,NA,NA,CASSPGVRATEAFF,TGTGCCAGCAGCCCGGGAGTGCGTGCGACTGAAGCTTTCTTT
TRBJ2-3,TRBV6-1,NA,NA,CASLPPGVDTQYF,TGTGCCAGCCTCCCCCCTGGGGTAGATACGCAGTATTTT
TRBJ2-1,TRBV29-1,NA,few,CSAIFLYNEQFF,TGCAGCGCAATTTTCTTATACAATGAGCAGTTCTTC
TRBJ2-4,TRBV12-3/TRBV12-4,TRBD2,NA,CASSPTGTSARYF,TGTGCCAGCAGTCCTACAGGGACTAGCGCACGGTACTTC
TRBJ2-2,TRBV23-1,NA,NA,CASTRQGSNTGELFF,TGCGCCAGCACGCGCCAGGGTTCGAACACCGGGGAGCTGTTTTTT
TRBJ2-7,TRBV12-3/TRBV12-4,NA,NA,CASSLALTAYEQYF,TGTGCCAGCAGTTTAGCTCTTACAGCATACGAGCAGTACTTC
TRBJ1-6,TRBV28,NA,NA,CASSLLDRDNSPLHF,TGTGCCAGCAGTCTCCTGGACAGAGATAATTCACCCCTCCACTTT
TRBJ1-4,TRBV27,TRBD1,NA,CASSGQGWGEKLFF,TGTGCCAGCAGCGGACAGGGCTGGGGTGAAAAACTGTTTTTT
TRBJ2-5,TRBV24-1,NA,NA,CATGHGYEDQETQYF,TGTGCCACCGGACATGGCTACGAAGACCAAGAGACCCAGTACTTC